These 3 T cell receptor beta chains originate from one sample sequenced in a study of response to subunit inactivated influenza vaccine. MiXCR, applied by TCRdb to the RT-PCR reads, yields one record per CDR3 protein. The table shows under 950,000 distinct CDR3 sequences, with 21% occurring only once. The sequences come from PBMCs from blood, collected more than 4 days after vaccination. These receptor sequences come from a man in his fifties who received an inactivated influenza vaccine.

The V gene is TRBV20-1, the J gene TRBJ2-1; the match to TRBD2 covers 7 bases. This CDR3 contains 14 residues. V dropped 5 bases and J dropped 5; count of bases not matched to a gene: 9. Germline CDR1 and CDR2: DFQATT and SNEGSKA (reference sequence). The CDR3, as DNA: TGCAGTGCTGGCCCTCCTAGCGGAGACAATGAGCAGTTCTTC. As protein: CSAGPPSGDNEQFF.

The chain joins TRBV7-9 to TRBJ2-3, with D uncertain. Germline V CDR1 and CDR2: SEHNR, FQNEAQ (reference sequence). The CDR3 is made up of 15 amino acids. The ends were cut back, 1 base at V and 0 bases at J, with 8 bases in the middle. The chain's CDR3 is CASSLGWPSTDTQYF. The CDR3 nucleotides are TGTGCCAGCAGCTTAGGTTGGCCGAGCACAGATACGCAGTATTTT.

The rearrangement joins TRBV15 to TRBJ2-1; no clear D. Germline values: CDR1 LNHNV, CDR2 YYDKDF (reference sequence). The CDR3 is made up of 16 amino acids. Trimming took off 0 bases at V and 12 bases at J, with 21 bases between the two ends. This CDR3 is CATSRDSQSAATAQFF. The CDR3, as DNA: TGTGCCACCAGCAGAGATAGTCAATCCGCGGCCACTGCGCAGTTCTTC.